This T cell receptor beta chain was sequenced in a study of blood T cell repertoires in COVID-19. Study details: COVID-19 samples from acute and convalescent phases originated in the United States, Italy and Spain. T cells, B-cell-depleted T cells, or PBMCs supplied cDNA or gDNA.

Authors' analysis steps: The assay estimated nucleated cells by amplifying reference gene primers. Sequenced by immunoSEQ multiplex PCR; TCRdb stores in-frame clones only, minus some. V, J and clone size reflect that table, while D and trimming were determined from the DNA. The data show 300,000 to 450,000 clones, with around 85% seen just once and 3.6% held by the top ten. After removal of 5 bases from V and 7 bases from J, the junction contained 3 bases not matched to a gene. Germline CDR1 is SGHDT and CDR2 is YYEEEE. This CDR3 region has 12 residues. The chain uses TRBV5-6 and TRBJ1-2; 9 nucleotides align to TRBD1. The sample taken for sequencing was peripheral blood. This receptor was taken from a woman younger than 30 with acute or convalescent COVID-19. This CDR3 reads CASSTGGFGYTF. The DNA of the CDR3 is TGTGCCAGCAGTACAGGGGGCTTTGGCTACACCTTC.